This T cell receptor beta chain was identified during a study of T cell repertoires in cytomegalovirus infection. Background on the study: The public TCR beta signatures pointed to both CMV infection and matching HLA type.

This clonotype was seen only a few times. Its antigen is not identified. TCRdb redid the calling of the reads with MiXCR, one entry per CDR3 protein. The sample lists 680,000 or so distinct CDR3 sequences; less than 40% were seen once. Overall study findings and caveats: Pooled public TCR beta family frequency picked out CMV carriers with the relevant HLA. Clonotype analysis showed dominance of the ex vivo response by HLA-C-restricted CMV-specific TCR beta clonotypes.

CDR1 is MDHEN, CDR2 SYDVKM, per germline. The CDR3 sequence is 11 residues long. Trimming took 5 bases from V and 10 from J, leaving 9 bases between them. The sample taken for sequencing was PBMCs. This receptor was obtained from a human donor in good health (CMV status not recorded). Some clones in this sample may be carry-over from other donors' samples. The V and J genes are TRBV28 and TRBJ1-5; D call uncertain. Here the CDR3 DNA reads TGTGCCAGCAGTCGGAACTCCCCCCAGCATTTT. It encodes CASSRNSPQHF.